This T cell receptor (beta chain) was captured by sequencing in a study of cytomegalovirus exposure and HLA in healthy donors. Across the study: It was reported in a later analysis that the same platform had been used for the 120 or so validation repertoires as for the roughly 700 first-cohort repertoires. Study-wide findings and caveats: Associated with cytomegalovirus, according to the listing, were around 160 TCR beta chains. A later analysis found first-cohort TCR clusters tended to co-occur in the approximately 110 validation repertoires. Researchers reported that a few CMV-associated chains were confirmed in vitro as CMV antigen-specific.

As concerns this clone: The antigen remains unidentified.

Trimming removed 6 bases from V and 0 bases from J; junction bases left unmatched: 6. Germline V gives CDR1 LGHNT, CDR2 FRNRAP. CDR3 length: 16 residues. Data came from immunoSEQ multiplex PCR; TCRdb stores just in-frame clones and leaves some out. The sample has some 170,000 clones; about 87% are singletons. The sample was PBMCs. The clonotype was recovered from a woman in her twenties or thirties in good health and CMV-seronegative. The chain links TRBV12-5 to TRBJ2-7, with 12 positions matching TRBD2. The CDR3 DNA reads as TGTGCTAGTGGGGGAACTAGCGGGGGGCCCTCCTACGAGCAGTACTTC. Amino acids: CASGGTSGGPSYEQYF.